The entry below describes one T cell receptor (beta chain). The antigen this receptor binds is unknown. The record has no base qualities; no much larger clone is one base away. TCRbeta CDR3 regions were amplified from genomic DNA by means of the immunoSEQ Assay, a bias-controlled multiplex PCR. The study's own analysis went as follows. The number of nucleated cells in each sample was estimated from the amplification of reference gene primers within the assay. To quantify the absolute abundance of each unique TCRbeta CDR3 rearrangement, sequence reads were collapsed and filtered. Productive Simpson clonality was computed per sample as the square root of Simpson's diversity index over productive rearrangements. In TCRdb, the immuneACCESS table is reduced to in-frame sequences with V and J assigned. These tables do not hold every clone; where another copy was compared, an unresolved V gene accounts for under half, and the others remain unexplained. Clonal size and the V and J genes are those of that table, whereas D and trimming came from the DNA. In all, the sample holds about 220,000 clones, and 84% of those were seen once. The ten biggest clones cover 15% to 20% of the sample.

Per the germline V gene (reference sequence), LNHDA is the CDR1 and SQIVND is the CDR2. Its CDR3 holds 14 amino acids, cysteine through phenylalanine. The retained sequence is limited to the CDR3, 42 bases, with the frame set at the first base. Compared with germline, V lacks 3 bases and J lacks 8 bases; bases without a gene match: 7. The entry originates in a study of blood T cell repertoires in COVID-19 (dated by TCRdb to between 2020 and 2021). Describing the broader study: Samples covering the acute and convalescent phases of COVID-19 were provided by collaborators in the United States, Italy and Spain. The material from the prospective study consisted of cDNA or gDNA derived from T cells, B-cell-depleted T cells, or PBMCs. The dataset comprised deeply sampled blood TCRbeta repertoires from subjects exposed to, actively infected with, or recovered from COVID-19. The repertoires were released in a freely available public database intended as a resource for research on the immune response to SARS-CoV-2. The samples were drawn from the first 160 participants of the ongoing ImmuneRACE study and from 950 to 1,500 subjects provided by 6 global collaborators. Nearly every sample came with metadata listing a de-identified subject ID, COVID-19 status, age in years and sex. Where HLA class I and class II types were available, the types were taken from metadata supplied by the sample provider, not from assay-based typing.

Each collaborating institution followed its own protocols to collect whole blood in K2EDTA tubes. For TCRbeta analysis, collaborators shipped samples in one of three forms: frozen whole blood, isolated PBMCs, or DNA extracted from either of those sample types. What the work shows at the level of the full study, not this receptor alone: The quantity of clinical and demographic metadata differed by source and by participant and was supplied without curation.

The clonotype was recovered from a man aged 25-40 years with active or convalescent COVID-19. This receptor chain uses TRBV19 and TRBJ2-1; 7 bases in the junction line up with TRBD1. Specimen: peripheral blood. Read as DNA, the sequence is TGTGCCAGTAGTATGGCCGGACAGGACGATGAGCAGTTCTTC. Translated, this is CASSMAGQDDEQFF.